This T cell receptor (beta chain) was captured by sequencing in a study of graft-versus-host responses after intestinal transplantation. Turning to the study itself: Isolated intestinal, liver-intestinal, or multivisceral transplants had been given to the recipients. Study-level points and caveats: High graft-versus-host to host-versus-graft T cell clonal ratios marked allografts of patients with graft-donor macrochimerism.

In regard to this clone: The antigen is not known.

The protocol was immunoSEQ multiplex PCR, while the TCRdb copy is restricted to in-frame clones and leaves out a portion. Of under 100,000 clones in the sample, roughly 80% were seen once. J lost 9 bases, V lost 0 bases, and 9 bases had no gene match. The CDR3 has 17 amino acids. The germline CDR1 and CDR2 sequences are MGHRA and YSYEKL. Sequenced here: unstimulated CD4+ T cells sorted from spleen or lymph node cells, sampled before intestinal transplant. The V call is TRBV4-1, the J call TRBJ1-5; 12 bases are shared with TRBD1. The TCR sequence derives from a human donor who received an intestinal transplant. Written as DNA, the CDR3 is TGCGCCAGCAGCCAAGAAGGGACAGGGGGCCCGTTCCGGCCCCAGCATTTT. Its protein product is CASSQEGTGGPFRPQHF.